This is a list of T cell receptor beta chains from one sample in a study of T cells after yellow fever vaccination. TCRdb called the 5' RACE reads again in MiXCR, with one record for every CDR3 protein. The data hold about 400,000 distinct CDR3 sequences, with roughly 12% observed a single time. The input for sequencing was PBMCs, taken on the day of the first yellow fever vaccination. These receptor sequences come from a man between 18 and 29 years old who received the YFV17D yellow fever vaccine. The CDR3 runs from the conserved cysteine through the conserved F or W. Fields, in order: J gene, D gene, clone size, V gene, CDR3 protein, CDR3 DNA. A D gene is named only where the DNA matches it firmly. For some rows the clone size is stated as once, few or many, or as a class when expanded; others skip it.

TRBJ2-3 TRBD2 NA TRBV11-2 CASSLDGGASDTQYF TGTGCCAGCAGCTTAGACGGGGGGGCATCAGATACGCAGTATTTT
TRBJ2-2 NA few TRBV23-1 CASPGAGEGGELFF TGCGCCAGCCCGGGGGCAGGGGAAGGCGGGGAGCTGTTTTTT
TRBJ2-3 NA few TRBV28 CASMSGTRTDTQYF TGTGCCAGCATGTCCGGGACACGGACAGATACGCAGTATTTT
TRBJ2-1 NA many TRBV15 CATSRSNRGGNEQFF TGTGCCACCAGCAGATCCAATAGGGGGGGGAATGAGCAGTTCTTC
TRBJ2-1 NA NA TRBV5-1 CASSTGTSYPYNEQFF TGCGCCAGCAGCACCGGGACATCCTATCCCTACAATGAGCAGTTCTTC
TRBJ1-4 NA few TRBV5-1 CASSELGLGDNEKLFF TGCGCCAGCAGCGAGCTTGGCTTGGGGGATAATGAAAAACTGTTTTTT
TRBJ2-3 NA few TRBV28 CAVGLGASLQDTQYF TGTGCCGTTGGGCTGGGGGCTAGCCTACAAGATACGCAGTATTTT
TRBJ2-2 NA many TRBV5-6 CASSYAQMGHGELFF TGTGCCAGCAGCTATGCGCAGATGGGACACGGGGAGCTGTTTTTT
TRBJ2-5 NA few TRBV6-6 CASRGPEETQYF TGTGCCAGCAGAGGACCGGAAGAGACCCAGTACTTC
TRBJ2-3 NA NA TRBV7-2 CASRLGALVDTQYF TGTGCCAGCAGACTGGGGGCCCTAGTAGATACGCAGTATTTT
TRBJ2-1 NA few TRBV28 CASSLRGWGEQFF TGTGCCAGCAGCCTGCGGGGCTGGGGGGAGCAGTTCTTC
TRBJ2-3 NA few TRBV29-1 CSVVGGLGTTDTQYF TGCAGCGTTGTTGGGGGTTTAGGTACCACAGATACGCAGTATTTT
TRBJ2-1 TRBD2 NA TRBV6-2/TRBV6-3 CASSYGPSGVYNEQFF TGTGCCAGCAGTTACGGTCCTAGCGGGGTTTACAATGAGCAGTTCTTC
TRBJ2-6 NA few TRBV18 CASSPAGSGANVLTF TGTGCCAGCTCACCGGCAGGCTCTGGGGCCAACGTCCTGACTTTC
TRBJ1-1 NA NA TRBV6-5 CASRGRVGRTFF TGTGCCAGCAGAGGCAGGGTTGGGAGGACTTTCTTT